There are a few counts of the clone carrying this T cell receptor (beta chain). The sample is drawn from a study of graft-versus-host responses after intestinal transplantation. On the study more broadly: Anti-thymocyte globulin induction was given to all recipients, followed by tacrolimus and steroids for around three years.

Profiling relied on immunoSEQ multiplex PCR, and the TCRdb table lists in-frame clones only, not all of them. The sample yields under 100,000 clones, approximately 90% seen once. In germline, CDR1 is SGHDN, CDR2 FVKESK. CDR3 length equals 13 residues. Trimming cost V 4 bases and J 4 bases; bases outside gene matches: 0. This receptor was obtained from a human patient who received an intestinal transplant, so some T cells may come from the graft donor. This chain links TRBV14 with TRBJ1-1; 10 bases agree with TRBD1. Sequenced material: PBMCs, taken approximately 420 days after intestinal transplant. The CDR3 here is CASSRDRGTEAFF. The CDR3 DNA reads TGTGCCAGCAGCCGGGACAGGGGCACTGAAGCTTTCTTT. The whole variable domain, remainder taken from reference TRBV14 and TRBJ1-1, is EAGVTQFPSHSVIEKGQTVTLRCDPISGHDNLYWYRRVMGKEIKFLLHFVKESKQDESGMPNNRFLAERTGGTYSTLKVQPAELEDSGVYFCASSRDRGTEAFFGQGTRLTVV.